The subject of this entry is one T cell receptor (beta chain). Its target is unknown. RNA, at about 0.5 to 1 ug, was reverse transcribed with random hexamers. TCRdb ran MiXCR on the immunoSEQ multiplex PCR reads and lists one entry per CDR3 protein. The repertoire holds approximately 210,000 distinct CDR3 sequences, with about 95% as singletons. The sample comes from a study of CD8 T cells in Susac syndrome. Study in general: Susac syndrome patients were untreated, on corticosteroids with some adding intravenous immunoglobulin, or on intravenous immunoglobulin only.

Patients with Susac syndrome met diagnostic criteria that were recently defined for definite or probable disease. General study points: That the number of individuals in its TCR sequencing and HLA analysis was relatively small was acknowledged by the study.

The CDR3 covers 12 residues. The germline V gene has CDR1 SGDLS and CDR2 YYNGEE. Trimming cost V 0 bases and J 8 bases, with 6 bases left between them. The TCR sequence derives from a human donor with Susac syndrome. The chain couples TRBV9 to TRBJ2-1; TRBD1 might be the D (5 bases). Material for sequencing was CD4+ T cells from PBMCs. This CDR3 reads CASSVAGYEQFF. CDR3 sequence (DNA): TGTGCCAGCAGCGTAGCAGGGTATGAGCAGTTCTTC.